Below are 26 T cell receptor beta chains sequenced from a single sample in a study of T cell responses to AZD1222 COVID-19 vaccine. Repertoires were generated with immunoSEQ multiplex PCR, while TCRdb's copy carries only in-frame clones and drops some. The table includes some 48,000 clones, around 86% detected once. The input for sequencing was peripheral blood, taken 28 days after the second AZD1222 dose. All receptors derive from an adult who received the AZD1222 COVID-19 vaccine.

The chain is built from TRBV5-6 and TRBJ2-3; unclear D gene. CDR1 SGHDT and CDR2 YYEEEE come from the germline V gene. V was pared by 0 bases and J by 3 bases, with 8 bases between. CDR3 length: 14 residues. The CDR3 coding sequence is TGTGCCAGCAGCTTGGTCGGGCTGACAGATACGCAGTATTTT. Protein product: CASSLVGLTDTQYF.

The chain employs TRBV13 and TRBJ2-7; 11 bases are shared with TRBD2. This CDR3 is 15 amino acids long. V trimming: 3 bases; J trimming: 5 bases; junction bases outside the gene matches: 6. CDR1 and CDR2 from the germline V gene are PRHDT and FYEKMQ (reference sequence). CDR3 sequence reads: CASSFISGREDEQYF. CDR3 nucleotide sequence: TGTGCCAGCAGCTTTATTAGCGGGAGGGAGGACGAGCAGTACTTC.

This chain connects TRBV5-4 to TRBJ2-5; 11 bases match TRBD2. CDR3 length equals 18 residues. Germline CDR1 and CDR2: SGHNT and YYREEE (reference sequence). After removal of 3 bases from V and 2 bases from J, the junction contained 12 bases not matched to a gene. The CDR3 nucleotides are TGTGCCAGCAGCTCCGGGGGGCTAGCGGGAGGTACACAAGAGACCCAGTACTTC. Protein: CASSSGGLAGGTQETQYF. Variable domain in full (rest from reference TRBV5-4 and TRBJ2-5): ETGVTQSPTHLIKTRGQQVTLRCSSQSGHNTVSWYQQALGQGPQFIFQYYREEENGRGNFPPRFSGLQFPNYSSELNVNALELDDSALYLCASSSGGLAGGTQETQYFGPGTRLLVL.

The V and J genes are TRBV20-1 and TRBJ1-5, with 9 bases that match TRBD1. Germline V gene data show CDR1 as DFQATT and CDR2 as SNEGSKA (reference sequence). Trimming at V came to 3 bases and at J to 2 bases, leaving 11 bases not matched to a gene. This CDR3 spans 17 amino acids. The CDR3 reads CSASSRDRVGGNQPQHF. The CDR3 DNA sequence: TGCAGTGCTAGTTCCCGGGACAGGGTTGGGGGCAATCAGCCCCAGCATTTT.

This clone came up once. The rearrangement links TRBV7-3 to TRBJ1-2; weak D call: TRBD1 (5 bases). V gave up 5 bases and J gave up 2 bases, with 12 bases separating them. The CDR3 extends over 14 amino acids. CDR1 and CDR2 from the germline V gene are SGHTA and FQGTGA. The CDR3 DNA reads TGTGCCAGCAGCCCCGGGGCGCGGAACTATGGCTACACCTTC. As protein: CASSPGARNYGYTF.

The chain links TRBV9 to TRBJ1-3; perhaps TRBD1 as D (6 bases). This CDR3 region has 14 residues. CDR1 is SGDLS, CDR2 YYNGEE, per germline. The V and J ends lost 4 bases and 0 bases respectively, with 8 bases between them. CDR3 amino acids: CASSRTASGNTIYF. For the CDR3, the DNA is TGTGCCAGCAGCAGGACAGCCTCTGGAAACACCATATATTTT.

This clone appeared a single time. The gene calls are TRBV28 and TRBJ1-2; D uncertain. The CDR3 totals 12 residues. Germline CDR1 is MDHEN and CDR2 is SYDVKM. The ends were cut back, 2 bases at V and 8 bases at J, with 9 bases in the middle. This CDR3 reads CASSLTVLGYTF. DNA for the CDR3: TGTGCCAGCAGTTTAACAGTCTTAGGCTACACCTTC.

The chain uses TRBV6-5 and TRBJ2-1, with 12 bases aligning to TRBD2. The CDR3 is 15 residues long. Germline-derived CDR1 and CDR2 are MNHEY and SVGAGI. Germline trimming cut 5 bases from V and 5 bases from J; bases unmatched to any gene: 4. In DNA, the CDR3 is TGTGCCAGCAGTCTACTAGCGGGAGGTCACAATGAGCAGTTCTTC. The encoded protein is CASSLLAGGHNEQFF.

The table lists this clone with a count of one. The rearrangement links TRBV9 to TRBJ1-3, with 8 bases lining up with TRBD1. J lost 0 bases, V lost 5 bases, and 7 bases had no gene match. The CDR3 covers 16 residues. Germline CDR1 reads SGDLS; CDR2 reads YYNGEE. CDR3 DNA: TGTGCCAGCAGTCGGGACAGGCCAAGCTCTGGAAACACCATATATTTT. The encoded protein is CASSRDRPSSGNTIYF.

This rearrangement joins TRBV28 to TRBJ2-5, with D possibly being TRBD1 (7 bases). The CDR3 loop spans 16 amino acids. V lost 3 bases to trimming and J lost 3 bases, with 17 bases between them. Germline-derived CDR1 and CDR2 are MDHEN and SYDVKM. The DNA of the CDR3 is TGTGCCAGCAGTTTTCTTGCGGGGCAGGGGGAAGAGACCCAGTACTTC. Its translation: CASSFLAGQGEETQYF.

The rearrangement links TRBV4-2 to TRBJ1-5, with D uncertain. Germline V gene sequence: CDR1 LGHNA, CDR2 YNFKEQ. Trimming left V 0 bases short and J 7 bases short, with 13 bases between. The CDR3 has 15 amino acids. The CDR3 DNA sequence: TGTGCCAGCAGCCAAGATTTTGGAGGGAGGCAGCCCCAGCATTTT. This gives the protein CASSQDFGGRQPQHF.

This chain joins TRBV5-8 and TRBJ1-4; 7 nucleotides align to TRBD1. Germline-derived CDR1 and CDR2 are SGHTS and YDEGEE. The CDR3 extends over 14 amino acids. Losses at the gene ends were 3 bases for V and 5 bases for J; bases not matched to a gene: 4. The DNA for the CDR3 is TGTGCCAGCAGCTCTGACAGGGAAAATGAAAAACTGTTTTTT. As protein: CASSSDRENEKLFF.

J is TRBJ2-1 and V is TRBV11-2, with 7 bases matching TRBD2. Germline CDR1 and CDR2: SGHAT and FQNNGV. The CDR3 loop spans 12 amino acids. Unmatched junction bases numbered 2, after V lost 3 bases and J lost 9 bases. The CDR3 sequence is CASSLIAGEQFF. The CDR3 DNA reads as TGTGCCAGCAGCTTGATAGCGGGTGAGCAGTTCTTC.

This rearrangement joins TRBV5-1 to TRBJ2-5; D perhaps matches TRBD1 (6 bases). The V gene lost 1 base and the J gene lost 4 bases, with 8 bases spanning the gap. CDR1 and CDR2 from the germline V gene are SGHRS and YFSETQ. The CDR3 spans 13 residues. CDR3 bases: TGCGCCAGCAGCTTGCGCAGGGGAGAGACCCAGTACTTC. Translation gives CASSLRRGETQYF.

In its sample, this clone was seen a few times. J is TRBJ2-1 and V is TRBV18, with D possibly matching TRBD2 (6 bases). Germline CDR1 KGHSH, CDR2 LQKENI. CDR3 size: 14 residues. V lost 3 bases, J lost 5 bases, and 11 bases lay in between. For the CDR3, the DNA is TGTGCCAGCTCACCTGGGACTGTCGACAATGAGCAGTTCTTC. This gives the protein CASSPGTVDNEQFF.

The V call is TRBV5-1, the J call TRBJ2-5, with TRBD2 as a possible D gene (5 bases). Looked up from germline, CDR1 is SGHRS and CDR2 is YFSETQ. The CDR3 has 14 amino acids. The V and J ends lost 0 bases and 4 bases respectively, with 10 bases between them. CDR3 amino acids: CASSLDTGRETQYF. For the CDR3, the DNA is TGCGCCAGCAGCTTGGATACGGGAAGAGAGACCCAGTACTTC.

The chain joins TRBV5-4 to TRBJ1-2, with D maybe TRBD1 (6 bases). Germline CDR1 is SGHNT and CDR2 is YYREEE (reference sequence). Between the trimmed V and J ends, which lost 4 bases and 4 bases, there was a span of 14 bases. This CDR3 spans 14 amino acids. CDR3 coding DNA: TGTGCCAGCAGCCCCGGACAGCCCAGCTATGGCTACACCTTC. This gives the protein CASSPGQPSYGYTF.

This chain joins TRBV29-1 and TRBJ1-6; no clear D. CDR1 and CDR2 from the germline V gene are SQVTM and ANQGSEA. V lost 1 base and J 9 bases, leaving 10 bases between the germline ends. This CDR3 has 13 residues. The DNA for the CDR3 is TGCAGCGTTGAAGGGCAAGTGGGTTCACCCCTCCACTTT. Its translation: CSVEGQVGSPLHF.

V gene TRBV7-8 combines with J gene TRBJ2-3, with TRBD2 as a possible D gene (6 bases). The CDR3 has 15 amino acids. Trimming removed 5 bases at V and 2 bases at J, with 14 bases between. CDR1 is SGHVS, CDR2 FQNEAQ, per germline. The CDR3 loop reads CASSISRGFTDTQYF. The CDR3 coding sequence is TGTGCCAGCAGCATATCCCGGGGGTTCACAGATACGCAGTATTTT. Full variable domain (rest looked up from reference TRBV7-8 and TRBJ2-3): GAGVSQSPRYKVAKRGQDVALRCDPISGHVSLFWYQQALGQGPEFLTYFQNEAQLDKSGLPSDRFFAERPEGSVSTLKIQRTQQEDSAVYLCASSISRGFTDTQYFGPGTRLTVL.

CDR3 sequence reads: CASSHTRRVGEQYF. Here the CDR3 DNA reads TGTGCCAGCAGTCATACCCGACGGGTCGGCGAGCAGTACTTC. The V and J genes are TRBV5-6 and TRBJ2-7, with D unclear. Germline CDR1 SGHDT, CDR2 YYEEEE. Trimming pared 5 bases from V and 6 bases from J, leaving 18 bases between. The CDR3 has 14 amino acids.

This chain uses TRBV11-2 with TRBJ2-2; D is perhaps TRBD2 (6 bases). The V end lost 3 bases, the J end lost 5 bases, and 10 bases lay between the germline ends. Germline values: CDR1 SGHAT, CDR2 FQNNGV. The length of the CDR3 is 14 residues. CDR3 sequence: CASSLWEETGELFF. The CDR3 region has the DNA TGTGCCAGCAGCTTGTGGGAGGAAACCGGGGAGCTGTTTTTT.

This clone was observed once. CDR3 sequence reads: CASSLTDQPQHF. CDR3 nucleotide sequence: TGTGCCAGCAGCCTCACGGATCAGCCCCAGCATTTT. The chain combines TRBV12-3 or TRBV12-4 with TRBJ1-5; D unclear. V gave up 6 bases and J gave up 5 bases, with 8 bases separating them. The CDR3 is 12 amino acids.

The rearrangement joins TRBV27 to TRBJ2-7, with D possibly being TRBD2 (5 bases). CDR1 is MNHEY, CDR2 SMNVEV, per germline (reference sequence). The CDR3 runs 15 residues. Trimming removed 6 bases at V and 2 bases at J, with 17 bases between. The CDR3 protein is CASRIGGSGAYEQYF. In DNA form, the CDR3 reads TGTGCCAGCAGGATCGGCGGGTCGGGCGCCTACGAGCAGTACTTC.

CDR3 bases: TGTGCCAGTCATAACCTGCAGGGGTTCACTGAAGCTTTCTTT. It is translated as CASHNLQGFTEAFF. This chain uses TRBV19 with TRBJ1-1; maybe TRBD1 (6 bases). Trimming left V 8 bases short and J 4 bases short, with 17 bases between. The CDR3 consists of 14 residues. Germline values: CDR1 LNHDA, CDR2 SQIVND (reference sequence).

The chain recombines TRBV10-1 with TRBJ1-1; perhaps TRBD1 as D (5 bases). Trimming shortened V by 4 bases and J by 0 bases, and 9 bases separated the two germline ends. CDR3 length equals 14 residues. Germline V CDR1 and CDR2: WNHNN, SYGVQD (reference sequence). The DNA for the CDR3 is TGCGCCAGCAGTGGTCAGGGCATGAACACTGAAGCTTTCTTT. Protein: CASSGQGMNTEAFF.

This rearrangement joins TRBV7-2 to TRBJ1-3, with D unclear. The CDR3 totals 15 residues. Between the trimmed V and J ends, which lost 5 bases and 2 bases, there was a span of 13 bases. Looked up from germline, CDR1 is SGHTA and CDR2 is FQGNSA. The CDR3 region is CASSPKGSPGNTIYF. The CDR3 DNA follows: TGTGCCAGCAGCCCCAAAGGCAGTCCTGGAAACACCATATATTTT. Variable domain in full (rest from reference TRBV7-2 and TRBJ1-3): GAGVSQSPSNKVTEKGKDVELRCDPISGHTALYWYRQSLGQGLEFLIYFQGNSAPDKSGLPSDRFSAERTGGSVSTLTIQRTQQEDSAVYLCASSPKGSPGNTIYFGEGSWLTVV.